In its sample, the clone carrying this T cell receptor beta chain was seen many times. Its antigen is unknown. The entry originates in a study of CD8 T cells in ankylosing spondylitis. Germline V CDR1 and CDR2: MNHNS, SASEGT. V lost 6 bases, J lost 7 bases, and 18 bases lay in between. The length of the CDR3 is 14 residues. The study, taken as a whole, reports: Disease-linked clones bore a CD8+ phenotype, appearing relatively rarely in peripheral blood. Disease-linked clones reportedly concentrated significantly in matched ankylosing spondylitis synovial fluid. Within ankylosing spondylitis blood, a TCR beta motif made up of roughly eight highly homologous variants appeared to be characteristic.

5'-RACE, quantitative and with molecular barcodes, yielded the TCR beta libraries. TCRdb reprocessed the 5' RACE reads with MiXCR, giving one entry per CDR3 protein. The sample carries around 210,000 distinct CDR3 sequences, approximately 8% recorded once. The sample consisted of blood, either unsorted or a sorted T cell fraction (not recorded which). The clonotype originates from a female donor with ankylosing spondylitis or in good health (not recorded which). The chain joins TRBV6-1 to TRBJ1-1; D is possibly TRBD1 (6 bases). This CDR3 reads CASSAKQGASEAFF. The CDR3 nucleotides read TGTGCCAGCAGCGCTAAACAGGGAGCAAGTGAAGCTTTCTTT.